A single TCR beta chain is shown here with its context. Antigen: not known. This record belongs to a study of cytomegalovirus exposure and HLA in healthy donors. The PCR ran on 60 Vbeta and 13 Jbeta primers. Profiling relied on immunoSEQ multiplex PCR, and the TCRdb table lists in-frame clones only, not all of them. The top ten hold 6.1% of the sample, which has roughly 100,000 clones, more than 75% seen once. Study-level findings and limits: Solely CMV serostatus was available to characterize immune exposure. Most of the TCR beta V segments (in an earlier analysis) were productive either about 87% or about 30% of the time.

This CDR3 contains 15 residues. Germline CDR1 and CDR2: SGHKS and YYEKEE (reference sequence). The germline V and J ends were trimmed by 1 base and 3 bases, with 13 bases remaining between them. What was sequenced was PBMCs. J is TRBJ1-1 and V is TRBV5-5; possible D gene TRBD1, 5 bases. The clonotype originates from a woman aged 45-65 years in good health and CMV-seropositive. The CDR3 is CASSLFRVGDTEAFF. The CDR3 region has the DNA TGTGCCAGCAGCTTGTTCAGGGTAGGGGACACTGAAGCTTTCTTT. The whole variable domain, filled in from reference TRBV5-5 and TRBJ1-1, reads DAGVTQSPTHLIKTRGQQVTLRCSPISGHKSVSWYQQVLGQGPQFIFQYYEKEERGRGNFPDRFSARQFPNYSSELNVNALLLGDSALYLCASSLFRVGDTEAFFGQGTRLTVV.